The text below deals with one T cell receptor beta chain. The antigen remains unidentified. Extracted from the samples, RNA was reverse transcribed into cDNA to serve as the sequencing template. Measured with immunoSEQ multiplex PCR; TCRdb has only the in-frame clones, and not every one. The sample lists some 180,000 clones; around half were seen once. This specimen belongs to a study of CD8+ T cells in alopecia areata. Trimming pared 0 bases from V and 7 bases from J, leaving 10 bases between. The CDR3 is 13 amino acids. CDR1 and CDR2 (germline): LNHNV, YYDKDF (reference sequence). Findings and caveats of the study: Lesional scalp displayed greater clonality than normal scalp, most notably in alopecia totalis/universalis. Scalp clonality and expanded CD8+ clones among the top 100 showed significant decreases with tofacitinib.

Regarding treatment: oral pan-JAK inhibitor, 5-10 mg twice daily. Sample: CD8+ T cells sorted from blood, taken at week 24, from a patient treated with tofacitinib. This chain uses TRBV15 with TRBJ2-7; D is unresolved. This receptor was identified in a human donor with alopecia areata. The CDR3 DNA reads as TGTGCCACCAGCAGAGATTCTGGGTTGGAGCAGTACTTC. It translates to CATSRDSGLEQYF.